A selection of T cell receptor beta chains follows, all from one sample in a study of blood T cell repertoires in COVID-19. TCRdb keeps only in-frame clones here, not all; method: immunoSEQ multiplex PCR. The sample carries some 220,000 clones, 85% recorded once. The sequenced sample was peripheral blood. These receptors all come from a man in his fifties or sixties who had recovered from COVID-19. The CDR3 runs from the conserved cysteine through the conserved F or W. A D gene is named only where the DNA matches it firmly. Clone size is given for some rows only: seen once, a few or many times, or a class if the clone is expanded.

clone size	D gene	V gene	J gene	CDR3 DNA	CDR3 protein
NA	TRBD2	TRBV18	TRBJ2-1	TGTGCCAGCTCACCAAGCCTAGCGGGGAAATACAATGAGCAGTTCTTC	CASSPSLAGKYNEQFF
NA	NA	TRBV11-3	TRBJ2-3	TGTGCCAGCAGCTTCGGACAGCGAGGCACAGATACGCAGTATTTT	CASSFGQRGTDTQYF
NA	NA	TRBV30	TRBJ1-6	TGTGCCTCTGGACGGGGGGGCGCATATAATTCACCCCTCCACTTT	CASGRGGAYNSPLHF
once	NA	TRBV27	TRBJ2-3	TGTGCCAGCAGGGACTATCGAATCACAGATACGCAGTATTTT	CASRDYRITDTQYF
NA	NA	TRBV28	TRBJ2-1	TGTGCCAGCAGTTTCAATGGGGGCGGGTACAATGAGCAGTTCTTC	CASSFNGGGYNEQFF
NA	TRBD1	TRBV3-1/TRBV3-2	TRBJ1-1	TGTGCCAGCAGCCGAGGGACAGTTGAAGCTTTCTTT	CASSRGTVEAFF
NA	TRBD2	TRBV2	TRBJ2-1	TGTGCCAGCGGGAGGGAGTCCAGCTCCTACAATGAGCAGTTCTTC	CASGRESSSYNEQFF
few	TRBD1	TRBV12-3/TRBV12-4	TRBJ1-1	TGTGCCAGCGGCCAGGGGGACCCTGAAGCTTTCTTT	CASGQGDPEAFF
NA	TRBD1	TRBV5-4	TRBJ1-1	TGTGCCAGCAGCTTGGGGACAGGAAAGAACACTGAAGCTTTCTTT	CASSLGTGKNTEAFF
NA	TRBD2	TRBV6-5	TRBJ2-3	TGTGCCAGCACTCGACTAGCAACTTACACAGATACGCAGTATTTT	CASTRLATYTDTQYF
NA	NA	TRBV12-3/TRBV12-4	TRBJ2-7	TGTGCCAGCAGTTCCCAATACGAGCAGTACTTC	CASSSQYEQYF
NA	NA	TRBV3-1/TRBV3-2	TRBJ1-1	TGTGCCAGCAGCCACAAGGCAGGGAACACTGAAGCTTTCTTT	CASSHKAGNTEAFF
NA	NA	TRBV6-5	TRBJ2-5	TGTGCCAGCAGCAGAAGCGGGCTAAGACAAGAGACCCAGTACTTC	CASSRSGLRQETQYF
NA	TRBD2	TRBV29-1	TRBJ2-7	TGCAGCGCTCTTGACCAAGCGGGAGGAAACGAGCAGTACTTC	CSALDQAGGNEQYF
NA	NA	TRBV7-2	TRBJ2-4	TGTGCCAGCAGCCGGGGTAAGAAAAACATTCAGTACTTC	CASSRGKKNIQYF
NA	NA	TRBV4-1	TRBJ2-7	TGCGCCAGCAGCCAAGCCCCTTGGCAGGGCAAGAATTACGAGCAGTACTTC	CASSQAPWQGKNYEQYF
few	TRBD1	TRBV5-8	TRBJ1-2	TGTGCCAGCAGCCTGACAGGGGGAGACGCTAACTATGGCTACACCTTC	CASSLTGGDANYGYTF
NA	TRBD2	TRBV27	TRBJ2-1	TGTGCCAGCAGTCCCAGCGGGGCACCGCAGTTCTTC	CASSPSGAPQFF
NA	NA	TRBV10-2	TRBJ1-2	TGCGCCAGCAGTGAGTCGAAGCACTATGGCTACACCTTC	CASSESKHYGYTF
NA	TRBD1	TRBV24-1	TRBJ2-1	TGTGCCACCAGTGATCCGGGACAGGGGTCCAGCGGGGGCTCCTACAATGAGCAGTTCTTC	CATSDPGQGSSGGSYNEQFF
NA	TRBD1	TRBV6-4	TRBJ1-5	TGTGCCAGCAGTAGAAAAGCCGGGACAGGGATTGGCAATCAGCCCCAGCATTTT	CASSRKAGTGIGNQPQHF
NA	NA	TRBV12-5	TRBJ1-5	TGTGCTAGTGGTTTGGTATGGGGGGGACCCAATCAGCCCCAGCATTTT	CASGLVWGGPNQPQHF
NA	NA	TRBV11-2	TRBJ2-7	TGTGCCAGCGGATTTGGAGGGATCTCCTACGAGCAGTACTTC	CASGFGGISYEQYF
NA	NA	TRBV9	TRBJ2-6	TGTGCCAGCAGCTCACACACTGGGGCCAACGTCCTGACTTTC	CASSSHTGANVLTF
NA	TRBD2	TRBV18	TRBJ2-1	TGTGCCAGCTCCCCAACACTAGCGGGAGCCGTCGATGAGCAGTTCTTC	CASSPTLAGAVDEQFF
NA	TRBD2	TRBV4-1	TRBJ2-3	TGCGCCAGCGGGAGGGCGGTGGGGACAGATACGCAGTATTTT	CASGRAVGTDTQYF
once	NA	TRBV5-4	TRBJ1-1	TGTGCCAGCAGGCCGACATTTACAACCTCTATGAACACTGAAGCTTTCTTT	CASRPTFTTSMNTEAFF
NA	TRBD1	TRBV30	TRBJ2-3	TGTGCCTGGAGTACAGACAGGGTGGGCACAGATACGCAGTATTTT	CAWSTDRVGTDTQYF
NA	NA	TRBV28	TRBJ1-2	TGTGCCAGCAGTGGCGCGGGGGGCATCTATGGCTACACCTTC	CASSGAGGIYGYTF
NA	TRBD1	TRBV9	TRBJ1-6	TGTGCCAGCAGCGGCCCGGGACAGGGGGCGGTCTCCTATAATTCACCCCTCCACTTT	CASSGPGQGAVSYNSPLHF
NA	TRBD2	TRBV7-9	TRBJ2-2	TGTGCCAGCAGAGAGTGGGAGGGGTCCACCGGGGAGCTGTTTTTT	CASREWEGSTGELFF
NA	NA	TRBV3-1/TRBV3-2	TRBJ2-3	TGTGCCAGCAGCCAACGGAGCGGCACAGATACGCAGTATTTT	CASSQRSGTDTQYF
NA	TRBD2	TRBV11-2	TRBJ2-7	TGTGCCAGCAGCAGAATAGCGGGAGGTTCCTACGAGCAGTACTTC	CASSRIAGGSYEQYF
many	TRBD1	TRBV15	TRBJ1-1	TGTGCCACCAGCAGAGGCCCAGGGGGCGTGGGCACTGAAGCTTTCTTT	CATSRGPGGVGTEAFF
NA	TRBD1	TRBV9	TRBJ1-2	TGTGCCAGCAGCCCCCGGGACAGGGGTATAGGGGGCTACACCTTC	CASSPRDRGIGGYTF
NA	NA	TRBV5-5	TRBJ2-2	TGTGCCAGCAGCTTGTGGGTAGCCGTCACCGGGGAGCTGTTTTTT	CASSLWVAVTGELFF
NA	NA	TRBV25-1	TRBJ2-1	TGTGCCAGCAGTGCCCGAGCGGAGCTGATCTTC	CASSARAELIF
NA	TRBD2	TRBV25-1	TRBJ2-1	TGTGCCAGCAGTAACGGTGGGGGGGGATACAATGAGCAGTTCTTC	CASSNGGGGYNEQFF
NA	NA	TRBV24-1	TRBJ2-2	TGTGCCACCAGTGATTTGTCAGACAGGTCCGGGGAGCTGTTTTTT	CATSDLSDRSGELFF
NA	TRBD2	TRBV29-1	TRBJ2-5	TGCAGCGTTCGGGAGGCCGGGGGGACCCAGTACTTC	CSVREAGGTQYF
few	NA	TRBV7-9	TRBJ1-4	TGTGCCAGCAGCTTAGTTCGACGGGGTTCTAATGAAAAACTGTTTTTT	CASSLVRRGSNEKLFF
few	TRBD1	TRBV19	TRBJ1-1	TGTGCCAGTAGCCCGCTGGGACAGGGGAACACTGAAGCTTTCTTT	CASSPLGQGNTEAFF
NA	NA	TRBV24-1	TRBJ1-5	TGTGCCACCAGTGATTCCAGGGAGGGCAATCAGCCCCAGCATTTT	CATSDSREGNQPQHF
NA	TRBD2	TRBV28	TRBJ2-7	TGTGCCAGCAGCCCCGGACTAGTCCCCTACGAGCAGTACTTC	CASSPGLVPYEQYF
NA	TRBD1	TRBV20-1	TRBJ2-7	TGCAGTGCTAGTGGGGGACAGACCTACTGGGAGCAGTACTTC	CSASGGQTYWEQYF
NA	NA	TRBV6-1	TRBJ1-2	TGTGCCAGCAGTTCGGACTTGGGCTACACCTTC	CASSSDLGYTF
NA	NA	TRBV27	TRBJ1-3	TGTGCCAGCAGTTTTGGGACACCCAACTCTGGAAACACCATATATTTT	CASSFGTPNSGNTIYF
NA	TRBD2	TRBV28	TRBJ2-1	TGTGCCAGCCACCCAGGGGGCATAGCGGGAGGAGGGTACAATGAGCAGTTCTTC	CASHPGGIAGGGYNEQFF